A single sample is the source of the 31 T cell receptor beta chains below, sequenced in a study of T cell responses to AZD1222 COVID-19 vaccine (dated by TCRdb to the early 2020s). The library was obtained by the immunoSEQ multiplex PCR assay. TCRdb took over this immuneACCESS table, retaining in-frame rearrangements with V and J assigned. Such tables are incomplete; in checked studies, under half of the missing clones stem from an unresolved V gene, and the remainder is unexplained. This sample gives fewer than 85,000 clones in total; more than 70% of them show up just once. The ten largest clones add up to around 4.9% of the sample. The label giving this sample's time point can be read as: about 28 days (+/-7) after the second vaccine dose. In light of the paper, this sample's treatment or condition label describes: meningococcal conjugate vaccine given as trial control. Sample: peripheral blood, taken 28 days after the second dose of the MenACWY control vaccine. These receptors all stem from an adult who received the MenACWY meningococcal vaccine as a control.

The chain is built from TRBV19 and TRBJ2-4; tentative D call: TRBD1 (5 bases). The V end lost 2 bases, the J end lost 8 bases, and 13 bases lay between the germline ends. In germline, CDR1 is LNHDA, CDR2 SQIVND (reference sequence). There are 14 residues in the CDR3. CDR3 amino acids: CASSIFGRADIQYF. The CDR3 DNA reads TGTGCCAGTAGTATATTTGGCAGGGCAGACATTCAGTACTTC.

The rearrangement joins TRBV16 to TRBJ2-7; no reliable D call. The germline V and J ends were trimmed by 4 bases and 1 base, with 11 bases remaining between them. Germline lookup yields CDR1 KGHSY and CDR2 FQNENV. The CDR3 is 14 amino acids. CDR3: CASSPPVKSYEQYF. The CDR3 nucleotides are TGTGCCAGCAGCCCCCCGGTCAAATCCTACGAGCAGTACTTC.

This chain's CDR3 is CASSFFRARQGTETQYF. Written as DNA, the CDR3 is TGTGCCAGCAGCTTCTTTCGGGCCCGACAGGGGACAGAGACCCAGTACTTC. The J gene is TRBJ2-5, the V gene TRBV7-2; TRBD1 matches at 8 bases. The germline V gene has CDR1 SGHTA and CDR2 FQGNSA. J was trimmed by 4 bases and V by 3 bases; bases with no gene match: 13. This CDR3 has 17 residues.

This clone was seen only once. The genes are TRBV4-3 and TRBJ1-4; 10 bases fit TRBD1. This CDR3 has 17 amino acids. Germline assignment: CDR1 LGHNA and CDR2 YSLEER. The trim removed 3 bases at V and 9 bases at J, leaving 13 bases unmatched. The CDR3 bases are TGCGCCAGCAGCCATGAATCCCCGGGACAGGGGACTAAAAAACTGTTTTTT. Amino acid sequence: CASSHESPGQGTKKLFF.

The V gene is TRBV29-1, the J gene TRBJ1-2; D may be TRBD1 (5 bases). The CDR3 runs 12 residues. Germline-derived CDR1 and CDR2 are SQVTM and ANQGSEA. With 4 bases removed from V and 5 bases from J, the gap between germline ends came to 11 bases. CDR3 in amino acids: CSVGRGGYGYTF. The CDR3 DNA reads TGCAGCGTTGGCCGGGGGGGATATGGCTACACCTTC.

This clone showed up just once. This rearrangement joins TRBV3-1 (or the pseudogene TRBV3-2) to TRBJ1-5; the D gene is possibly TRBD1 (5 bases). This CDR3 has 15 amino acids. V was trimmed by 1 base and J by 5 bases, leaving 12 bases between them. Germline CDR1 reads LGHDT; CDR2 reads YNNKEL (reference sequence). The CDR3 protein is CASSQGGHGDQPQHF. CDR3 nucleotides: TGTGCCAGCAGCCAAGGCGGACACGGAGATCAGCCCCAGCATTTT.

V gene TRBV5-1 combines with J gene TRBJ2-7; D perhaps matches TRBD2 (6 bases). The germline V gene has CDR1 SGHRS and CDR2 YFSETQ. V lost 4 bases to trimming and J lost 6 bases, with 14 bases between them. CDR3 length: 13 amino acids. The CDR3 bases are TGCGCCAGCAGCCCCCCGGGGGTCCCCGAGCAGTACTTC. Translation gives CASSPPGVPEQYF.

V gene TRBV6-5 combines with J gene TRBJ1-1, with D possibly matching TRBD1 (6 bases). The CDR3 totals 14 residues. The V gene lost 2 bases and the J gene lost 4 bases, with 11 bases spanning the gap. Germline assignment: CDR1 MNHEY and CDR2 SVGAGI. The CDR3 sequence: CASSYVGAGTEAFF. CDR3 bases: TGTGCCAGCAGTTACGTGGGGGCTGGCACTGAAGCTTTCTTT.

The V and J genes are TRBV11-2 and TRBJ1-5; D uncertain. This CDR3 is built from 15 residues. From germline, CDR1 is SGHAT and CDR2 FQNNGV. Trimming took 1 base from V and 0 from J, leaving 7 bases between them. CDR3 loop: CASSLVGDSNQPQHF. Here the CDR3 DNA reads TGTGCCAGCAGCTTAGTAGGAGATAGCAATCAGCCCCAGCATTTT.

The V and J genes are TRBV2 and TRBJ2-2; the match to TRBD2 covers 7 bases. CDR1 is SNHLY and CDR2 is FYNNEI in the germline V gene. The CDR3 runs 14 residues. Trimming took 7 bases from V and 1 from J; bases not matched to a gene: 3. The CDR3 region is CASIGLVNTGELFF. Here the CDR3 DNA reads TGTGCCAGCATCGGACTAGTGAACACCGGGGAGCTGTTTTTT.

The rearrangement links TRBV4-3 to TRBJ2-7; 11 nucleotides agree with TRBD2. Trimming took 1 base from V and 1 from J; bases not matched to a gene: 6. The germline gives CDR1 LGHNA, CDR2 YSLEER. CDR3 length: 17 residues. The CDR3: CASSQVTSGSGSYEQYF. In DNA, the CDR3 is TGCGCCAGCAGCCAAGTAACTAGCGGGAGCGGATCCTACGAGCAGTACTTC.

V and J are TRBV5-1 and TRBJ2-1, with a possible D match to TRBD2 (5 bases). The V and J ends lost 3 bases and 3 bases respectively, with 16 bases between them. The germline CDR1 and CDR2 sequences are SGHRS and YFSETQ. The CDR3 is 16 residues long. The CDR3 region is CASSSPSGGSYNEQFF. DNA for the CDR3: TGCGCCAGCAGCTCCCCTTCCGGTGGGAGCTACAATGAGCAGTTCTTC.

The rearrangement links TRBV9 to TRBJ2-3, with D perhaps matching TRBD2 (5 bases). V shed 6 bases and J shed 2 bases, with 16 bases lying between them. The CDR3 extends over 15 amino acids. From germline, CDR1 is SGDLS and CDR2 YYNGEE. The CDR3 is CASKIAAEVTDTQYF. The CDR3 DNA sequence: TGTGCCAGCAAGATCGCAGCGGAAGTCACAGATACGCAGTATTTT.

The chain links TRBV9 to TRBJ2-3; no reliable D call. V was trimmed by 0 bases and J by 5 bases, leaving 19 bases between them. This CDR3 region has 17 residues. Germline CDR1 is SGDLS and CDR2 is YYNGEE. The CDR3 here is CASSVGVSPPLRDTQYF. The CDR3, as DNA: TGTGCCAGCAGCGTAGGGGTGAGCCCCCCTTTACGAGATACGCAGTATTTT.

The chain joins TRBV28 to TRBJ1-1; D call uncertain. The CDR3 has 14 amino acids. Trimming removed 5 bases at V and 1 base at J, with 11 bases between. The germline V gene encodes CDR1 MDHEN and CDR2 SYDVKM. DNA for the CDR3: TGTGCCAGCAGTCCACCGGCCGCGAACACTGAAGCTTTCTTT. Its translation is CASSPPAANTEAFF.

This clone has a single count. The gene calls are TRBV5-1 and TRBJ2-5, with TRBD2 identical over 10 bases. Germline V gene data show CDR1 as SGHRS and CDR2 as YFSETQ. The CDR3 runs to 16 residues. With V trimmed by 0 bases and J by 5 bases, 7 bases remained unmatched. CDR3 nucleotides: TGCGCCAGCAGCTTGGAAGTACTAGCGGGGAGGGAGACCCAGTACTTC. Protein: CASSLEVLAGRETQYF.

The chain carries TRBV29-1 and TRBJ2-3; perhaps TRBD1 as D (6 bases). V gave up 8 bases and J gave up 0 bases, with 15 bases separating them. The CDR3 is 14 residues long. The V gene's germline CDR1 is SQVTM and CDR2 ANQGSEA. In nucleotides, the CDR3 is TGCAGCACAAGGGACAAACCTAGCACAGATACGCAGTATTTT. Translating it yields CSTRDKPSTDTQYF.

To note about this clone: This specimen includes other DNA sequences encoding the same CDR3. V and J are TRBV6-6 and TRBJ1-1; 7 bases are shared with TRBD1. The V and J ends lost 4 bases and 0 bases, in that order; junction bases with no gene match: 2. The V gene's germline CDR1 is MNHNY and CDR2 SVGAGI (reference sequence). The length of the CDR3 is 14 residues. The CDR3 DNA is TGTGCCAGCAGTTCAGGGGGTCTGAACACTGAAGCTTTCTTT. It translates to CASSSGGLNTEAFF.

Written as DNA, the CDR3 is TGTGCCAGTAGAGAAGTGGGGGCAGCCGGGGAGCTGTTTTTT. This sequence encodes CASREVGAAGELFF. The chain couples TRBV19 to TRBJ2-2, with D maybe TRBD1 (6 bases). The germline V gene has CDR1 LNHDA and CDR2 SQIVND (reference sequence). Trimming removed 6 bases from V and 6 bases from J, with 14 bases in between. The CDR3 totals 14 residues.

The V gene is TRBV11-2, the J gene TRBJ2-1; 7 bases are a match to TRBD1. This CDR3 contains 15 residues. Trimming cost V 5 bases and J 2 bases; bases outside gene matches: 6. CDR1 is SGHAT, CDR2 FQNNGV, per germline. CDR3 sequence: CASSRQGFAYNEQFF. The CDR3 bases are TGTGCCAGCAGCCGACAGGGTTTTGCCTACAATGAGCAGTTCTTC. Filled out from reference TRBV11-2 and TRBJ2-1, the complete variable domain reads EAGVAQSPRYKIIEKRQSVAFWCNPISGHATLYWYQQILGQGPKLLIQFQNNGVVDDSQLPKDRFSAERLKGVDSTLKIQPAKLEDSAVYLCASSRQGFAYNEQFFGPGTRLTVL.

The gene calls are TRBV30 and TRBJ2-3; D call uncertain. Trimming took off 0 bases at V and 2 bases at J, with 9 bases between the two ends. Germline values: CDR1 GTSNPN, CDR2 SVGIG (reference sequence). The CDR3 is 14 amino acids. CDR3 in DNA: TGTGCCTGGAGTGTAGGTGATGTCACAGATACGCAGTATTTT. This gives the protein CAWSVGDVTDTQYF.

The chain recombines TRBV15 with TRBJ1-5; D is possibly TRBD1 (5 bases). Germline CDR1 reads LNHNV; CDR2 reads YYDKDF (reference sequence). The CDR3 is 14 residues long. V was trimmed by 0 bases and J by 10 bases, leaving 13 bases between them. CDR3 sequence: CATSRDGGYEPQHF. The CDR3 coding sequence is TGTGCCACCAGCAGAGATGGGGGTTATGAACCCCAGCATTTT.

The chain combines TRBV3-1 (or the pseudogene TRBV3-2) with TRBJ1-5; 8 bases are a match to TRBD1. With V trimmed by 0 bases and J by 6 bases, 13 bases remained unmatched. Germline CDR1 reads LGHDT; CDR2 reads YNNKEL (reference sequence). There are 18 residues in the CDR3. The DNA of the CDR3 is TGTGCCAGCAGCCAAGAAAGCAGGACAGGGTCCGTTTGTCAGCCCCAGCATTTT. Its translation: CASSQESRTGSVCQPQHF.

The chain is built from TRBV7-2 and TRBJ2-1; 11 bases line up with TRBD2. The CDR3 is 18 amino acids. The V gene's germline CDR1 is SGHTA and CDR2 FQGNSA. V lost 5 bases and J lost 6; bases outside the gene matches: 15. The chain's CDR3 is CASSLWVLAGGAGNEQFF. CDR3 nucleotide sequence: TGTGCCAGCAGCCTGTGGGTCCTAGCGGGGGGAGCTGGCAATGAGCAGTTCTTC. Complete variable domain (other parts from reference TRBV7-2 and TRBJ2-1): GAGVSQSPSNKVTEKGKDVELRCDPISGHTALYWYRQSLGQGLEFLIYFQGNSAPDKSGLPSDRFSAERTGGSVSTLTIQRTQQEDSAVYLCASSLWVLAGGAGNEQFFGPGTRLTVL.

The rearrangement uses TRBV11-1 and TRBJ2-3, with TRBD2 as a possible D gene (5 bases). Germline V gene data show CDR1 as SGHAT and CDR2 as FQDESV (reference sequence). Trimming shortened V by 5 bases and J by 5 bases, and 20 bases separated the two germline ends. The CDR3 has 16 amino acids. CDR3 coding DNA: TGTGCCAGCAGCGCGGCGGGCGCGGGCGCGGGAGATACGCAGTATTTT. This sequence encodes CASSAAGAGAGDTQYF. Full variable domain (remainder filled in from reference TRBV11-1 and TRBJ2-3): EAEVAQSPRYKITEKSQAVAFWCDPISGHATLYWYRQILGQGPELLVQFQDESVVDDSQLPKDRFSAERLKGVDSTLKIQPAELGDSAMYLCASSAAGAGAGDTQYFGPGTRLTVL.

J is TRBJ2-5 and V is TRBV5-1; 7 bases are shared with TRBD2. The CDR3 is 17 residues long. Germline assignment: CDR1 SGHRS and CDR2 YFSETQ. V shed 6 bases, J shed 4 bases, and the junction held 18 bases outside the gene matches. The CDR3 here is CASTSIRGGSFGETQYF. DNA of the CDR3: TGCGCCAGCACCTCCATCAGAGGCGGGAGTTTCGGAGAGACCCAGTACTTC.

This chain connects TRBV28 to TRBJ2-5; a possible D gene is TRBD1 (6 bases). The CDR3 extends over 14 amino acids. Trimming took off 4 bases at V and 2 bases at J, with 11 bases between the two ends. The germline CDR1 and CDR2 sequences are MDHEN and SYDVKM. CDR3 in amino acids: CASSSTGPQETQYF. The CDR3 coding sequence is TGTGCCAGCAGTTCGACAGGCCCACAAGAGACCCAGTACTTC.

The chain links TRBV7-2 to TRBJ1-5; a possible D gene is TRBD1 (6 bases). The V gene lost 5 bases and the J gene lost 1 base, with 15 bases spanning the gap. Germline V CDR1 and CDR2: SGHTA, FQGNSA. CDR3 length equals 16 residues. The CDR3 loop reads CASSPMGAGSNQPQHF. The CDR3 nucleotides read TGTGCCAGCAGCCCGATGGGGGCGGGAAGCAATCAGCCCCAGCATTTT. The variable domain in full, completed from reference TRBV7-2 and TRBJ1-5, reads GAGVSQSPSNKVTEKGKDVELRCDPISGHTALYWYRQSLGQGLEFLIYFQGNSAPDKSGLPSDRFSAERTGGSVSTLTIQRTQQEDSAVYLCASSPMGAGSNQPQHFGDGTRLSIL.

This clone is a singleton in its sample. V and J are TRBV28 and TRBJ2-7, with TRBD2 identical over 14 bases. This CDR3 comprises 14 residues. With V trimmed by 8 bases and J by 7 bases, 7 bases remained unmatched. Germline loops: CDR1 MDHEN, CDR2 SYDVKM. This chain's CDR3 is CASRWTSGGWEQYF. DNA of the CDR3: TGTGCCAGCCGTTGGACTAGCGGGGGGTGGGAGCAGTACTTC.

In DNA form, the CDR3 reads TGTGCCAGCAGCTTCCGGGGGGCAAGCTCCTATAATTCACCCCTCCACTTT. Translating it yields CASSFRGASSYNSPLHF. V and J are TRBV11-2 and TRBJ1-6, with D possibly matching TRBD1 (6 bases). CDR1 is SGHAT, CDR2 FQNNGV, per germline. This CDR3 has 17 residues. The ends were cut back, 3 bases at V and 0 bases at J, with 12 bases in the middle.

This chain uses TRBV10-3 with TRBJ2-3, with 9 bases aligning to TRBD2. Germline CDR1 ENHRY, CDR2 SYGVKD. The CDR3 is made up of 16 amino acids. V lost 6 bases and J lost 3; bases outside the gene matches: 10. The CDR3 DNA follows: TGTGCCATCAGGCAGACTAGCGGAGTGACAACAGATACGCAGTATTTT. It translates to CAIRQTSGVTTDTQYF.